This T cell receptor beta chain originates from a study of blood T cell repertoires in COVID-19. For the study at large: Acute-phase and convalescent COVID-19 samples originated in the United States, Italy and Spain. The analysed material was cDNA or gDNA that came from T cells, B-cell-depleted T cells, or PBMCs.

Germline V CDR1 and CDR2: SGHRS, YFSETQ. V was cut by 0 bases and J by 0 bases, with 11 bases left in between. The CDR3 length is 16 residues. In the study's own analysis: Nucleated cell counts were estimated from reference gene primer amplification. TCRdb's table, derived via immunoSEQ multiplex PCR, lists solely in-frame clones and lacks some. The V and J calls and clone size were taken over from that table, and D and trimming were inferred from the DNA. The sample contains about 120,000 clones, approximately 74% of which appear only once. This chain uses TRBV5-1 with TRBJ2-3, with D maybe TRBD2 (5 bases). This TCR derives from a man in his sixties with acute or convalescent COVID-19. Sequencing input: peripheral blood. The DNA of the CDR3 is TGCGCCAGCAGCTTGGTTAGCGCCTCTAGCACAGATACGCAGTATTTT. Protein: CASSLVSASSTDTQYF.